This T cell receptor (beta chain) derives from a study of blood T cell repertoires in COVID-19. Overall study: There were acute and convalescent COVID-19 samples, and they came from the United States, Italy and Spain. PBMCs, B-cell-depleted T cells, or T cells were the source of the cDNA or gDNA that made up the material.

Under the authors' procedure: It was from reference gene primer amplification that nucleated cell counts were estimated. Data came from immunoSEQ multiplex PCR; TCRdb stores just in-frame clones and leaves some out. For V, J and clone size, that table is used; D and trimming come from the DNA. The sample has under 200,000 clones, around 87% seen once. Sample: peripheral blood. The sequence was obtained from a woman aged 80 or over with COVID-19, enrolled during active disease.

The DNA for the CDR3 is TGTGCCAGCAGCCAAGAAGGGGTTCTAGGGGGTGAGCAGTTCTTC. It codes for CASSQEGVLGGEQFF. The chain employs TRBV3-1 (or the pseudogene TRBV3-2) and TRBJ2-1; D is possibly TRBD1 (6 bases). Trimming cost V 0 bases and J 9 bases, with 15 bases left between them. The CDR3 totals 15 residues. The germline V gene has CDR1 LGHDT and CDR2 YNNKEL (reference sequence).